This section outlines one T cell receptor (beta chain) sequence together with its context. Its matching antigen is unknown. The study pooled second doses at about 4 or about 12 weeks. V dropped 7 bases and J dropped 1 base, with 13 bases sitting between them. The CDR3 spans 14 residues. CDR1 and CDR2 from the germline V gene are MNHNY and SVGAGI (reference sequence). These data belong to a study of T cell responses to AZD1222 COVID-19 vaccine. General study results and limits: Recipients of AZD1222 seropositive at baseline numbered only 6 or 7. A mostly white British donor set with more females was recruited, and clonal diversity was possibly underestimated. Following two doses of AZD1222, Spike-specific TCR breadth and depth rose.

The data were produced by immunoSEQ multiplex PCR, yet TCRdb's version contains in-frame clones alone and is incomplete. The profile shows 90,000 to 100,000 clones, around nine tenths of them singletons. The V call is TRBV6-6, the J call TRBJ1-2; maybe TRBD1 (6 bases). This TCR was recovered from an adult who received the AZD1222 COVID-19 vaccine. The starting material was peripheral blood, obtained 28 days after the second AZD1222 dose. The CDR3 nucleotides read TGTGCCAGCACCGGAGGGGGAAGTAACTATGGCTACACCTTC. This gives the protein CASTGGGSNYGYTF.